This T cell receptor (beta chain) originates from a study of shared clonotypes between healthy human individuals. Germline V gene data show CDR1 as SGHNT and CDR2 as YYREEE (reference sequence). This CDR3 has 17 amino acids. Deletions cut 0 bases from V and 5 bases from J, with 20 bases between. TCRdb's table, derived via immunoSEQ multiplex PCR, lists solely in-frame clones and lacks some. The sample contains about 380,000 clones, 95% to 97% of which appear only once. The V call is TRBV5-4, the J call TRBJ2-5; maybe TRBD2 (8 bases). Sequencing used memory CD8+ T cells sorted from blood. Noted subset: CD45RO+ cells pooled with CCR7-negative TemRA cells. The TCR originated in a young man in good health. CDR3 in amino acids: CASSLDHSGARGETQYF. In DNA form, the CDR3 reads TGTGCCAGCAGCTTGGACCATAGCGGGGCCAGGGGGGAGACCCAGTACTTC.